This T cell receptor (beta chain) derives from a study of T-cell reconstitution after alpha-beta-depleted transplantation in children. Findings and caveats of the study: T cells produced anew were the main source of T-cell counts and diversity one year after transplant. Certain patients had high TCRbeta diversity at day 60, and it came from recipient T cells and thymic progenitors that survived.

There are a few counts of this clonotype. The antigen remains unidentified. J gave up 5 bases and V 11 bases, and 9 bases lay outside the gene matches. Germline V gene data show CDR1 as SNHLY and CDR2 as FYNNEI. CDR3 length: 14 amino acids. Construction of the TCRbeta library involved unique molecular identifiers. TCRdb reanalysed the PCR reads using MiXCR and keeps one entry per CDR3 protein. Of approximately 1,000,000 distinct CDR3 sequences listed, about 29% are singletons. This chain joins TRBV2 and TRBJ2-1; TRBD2 agrees at 10 bases. This TCR derives from a boy younger than two who had a stem cell transplant for SCID, so the T cells may come from the graft donor. The sample in question was PBMCs, mostly from graft donor cells, obtained 360 days after TCRalphabeta/CD19-depleted stem cell transplant. The DNA of the CDR3 is TGTGCCGTGGGGGGACTAGCGTGGGACAATGAGCAGTTCTTC. It translates to CAVGGLAWDNEQFF.